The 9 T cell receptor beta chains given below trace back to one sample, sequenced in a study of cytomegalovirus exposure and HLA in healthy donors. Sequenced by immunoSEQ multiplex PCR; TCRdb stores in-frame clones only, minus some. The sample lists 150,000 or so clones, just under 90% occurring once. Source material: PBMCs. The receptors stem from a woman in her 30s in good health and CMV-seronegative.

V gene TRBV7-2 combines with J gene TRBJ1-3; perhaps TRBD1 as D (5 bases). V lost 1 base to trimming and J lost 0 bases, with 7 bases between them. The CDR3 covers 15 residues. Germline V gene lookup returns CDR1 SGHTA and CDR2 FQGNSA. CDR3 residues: CASSLGRGSGNTIYF. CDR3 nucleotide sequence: TGTGCCAGCAGCTTAGGGAGGGGCTCTGGAAACACCATATATTTT.

For the CDR3, the DNA is TGTGCCAGCAGTCCCGGACATGCCTATGGCTACACCTTC. Its translation is CASSPGHAYGYTF. The chain employs TRBV6-5 and TRBJ1-2; D possibly corresponds to TRBD1 (5 bases). The CDR3 contains 13 residues. The V gene's germline CDR1 is MNHEY and CDR2 SVGAGI. Trimming removed 5 bases at V and 4 bases at J, with 11 bases between.

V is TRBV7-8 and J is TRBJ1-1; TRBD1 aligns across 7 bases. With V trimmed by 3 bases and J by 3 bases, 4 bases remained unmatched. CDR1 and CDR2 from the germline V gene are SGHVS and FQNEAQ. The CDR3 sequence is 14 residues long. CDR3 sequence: CASSFTGADTEAFF. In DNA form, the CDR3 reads TGTGCCAGCAGCTTCACAGGGGCTGACACTGAAGCTTTCTTT.

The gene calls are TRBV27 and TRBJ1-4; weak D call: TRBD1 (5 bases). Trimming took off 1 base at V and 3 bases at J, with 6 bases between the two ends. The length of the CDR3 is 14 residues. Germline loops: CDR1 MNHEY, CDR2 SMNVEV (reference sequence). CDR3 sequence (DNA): TGTGCCAGCAGTTTATTAGGGGCTAATGAAAAACTGTTTTTT. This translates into CASSLLGANEKLFF.

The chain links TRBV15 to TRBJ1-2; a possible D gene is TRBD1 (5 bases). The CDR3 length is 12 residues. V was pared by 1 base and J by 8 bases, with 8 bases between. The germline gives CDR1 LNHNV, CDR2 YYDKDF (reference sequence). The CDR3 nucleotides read TGTGCCACCAGCAGAGCCCAGGGAGGCTACACCTTC. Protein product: CATSRAQGGYTF. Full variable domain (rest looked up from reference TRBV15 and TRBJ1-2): DAMVIQNPRYQVTQFGKPVTLSCSQTLNHNVMYWYQQKSSQAPKLLFHYYDKDFNNEADTPDNFQSRRPNTSFCFLDIRSPGLGDTAMYLCATSRAQGGYTFGSGTRLTVV.

CDR3 sequence reads: CAISWDRDREQYF. DNA for the CDR3: TGTGCCATCAGTTGGGACAGGGACCGCGAGCAGTACTTC. The rearrangement uses TRBV10-3 and TRBJ2-7; 9 bases are a match to TRBD1. The trim removed 5 bases at V and 6 bases at J, leaving 5 bases unmatched. Germline V gene sequence: CDR1 ENHRY, CDR2 SYGVKD. This CDR3 is 13 amino acids long.

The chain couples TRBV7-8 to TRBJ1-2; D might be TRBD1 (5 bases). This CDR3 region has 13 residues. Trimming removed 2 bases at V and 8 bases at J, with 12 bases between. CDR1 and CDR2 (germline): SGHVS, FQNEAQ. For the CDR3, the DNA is TGTGCCAGCAGCTTATTTCGGGGGTGGGGCTACACCTTC. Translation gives CASSLFRGWGYTF. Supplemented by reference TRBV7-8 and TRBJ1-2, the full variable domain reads GAGVSQSPRYKVAKRGQDVALRCDPISGHVSLFWYQQALGQGPEFLTYFQNEAQLDKSGLPSDRFFAERPEGSVSTLKIQRTQQEDSAVYLCASSLFRGWGYTFGSGTRLTVV.

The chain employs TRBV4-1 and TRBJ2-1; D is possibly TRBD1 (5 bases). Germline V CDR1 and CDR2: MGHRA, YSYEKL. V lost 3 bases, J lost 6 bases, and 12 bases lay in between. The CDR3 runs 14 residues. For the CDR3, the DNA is TGCGCCAGCAGCCATAATCAGGGTATCAATGAGCAGTTCTTC. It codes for CASSHNQGINEQFF.

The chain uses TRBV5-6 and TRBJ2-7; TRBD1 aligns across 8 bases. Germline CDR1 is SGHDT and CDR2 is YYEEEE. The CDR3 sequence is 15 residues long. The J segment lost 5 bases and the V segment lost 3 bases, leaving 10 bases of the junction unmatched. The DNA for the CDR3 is TGTGCCAGCAGCTCCCGGACAGGGAGAGACGACGAGCAGTACTTC. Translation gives CASSSRTGRDDEQYF.